This TCR beta chain was identified during a study of CD8 T cells in Susac syndrome. Study in general: More than 5 sequenced Susac syndrome patients had clinically active disease, while roughly 8 were in remission.

RNA totalling about 0.45 to 1 ug underwent reverse transcription with random hexamers. From the immunoSEQ multiplex PCR reads, TCRdb called clonotypes with MiXCR, one entry per CDR3 protein. The sample consists of 150,000 to 200,000 distinct CDR3 sequences, around nine tenths of them appearing once. Germline V gene lookup returns CDR1 MDHEN and CDR2 SYDVKM. The CDR3 is 10 residues long. Trimming removed 7 bases at V and 2 bases at J, with 2 bases between. Input material: CD4+ T cells from PBMCs. The J gene is TRBJ2-5, the V gene TRBV28; D not resolved. The origin of this receptor is a human donor with Susac syndrome. The CDR3 region is CASKQETQYF. The CDR3 nucleotides are TGTGCCAGCAAACAAGAGACCCAGTACTTC.